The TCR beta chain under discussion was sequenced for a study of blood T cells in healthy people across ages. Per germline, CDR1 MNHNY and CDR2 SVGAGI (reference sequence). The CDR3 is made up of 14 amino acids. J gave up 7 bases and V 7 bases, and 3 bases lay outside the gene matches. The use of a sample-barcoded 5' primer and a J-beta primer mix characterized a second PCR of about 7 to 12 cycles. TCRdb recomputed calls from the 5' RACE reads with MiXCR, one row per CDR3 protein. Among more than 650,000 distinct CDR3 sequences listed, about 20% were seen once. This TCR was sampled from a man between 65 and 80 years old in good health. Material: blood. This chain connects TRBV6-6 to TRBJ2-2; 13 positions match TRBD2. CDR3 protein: CASKLAGGVGELFF. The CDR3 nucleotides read TGTGCCAGCAAACTAGCGGGAGGGGTCGGGGAGCTGTTTTTT.